The source of this T cell receptor (beta chain) is a study of blood T cell repertoires in COVID-19. Across the whole study: Italy, Spain and the United States were the sources of the convalescent and acute COVID-19 samples. Sample material is recorded as cDNA or gDNA derived from T cells, B-cell-depleted T cells, or PBMCs.

Produced via immunoSEQ multiplex PCR; TCRdb's table is partial and in-frame only. The sample consists of over 350,000 clones, 80% to 90% of them appearing once. The CDR3 extends over 15 amino acids. The germline V gene encodes CDR1 SGHRS and CDR2 YFSETQ. The V and J ends lost 4 bases and 6 bases, in that order; junction bases with no gene match: 6. Assignments of participants to cohorts depended upon their own reported clinical history. Cohort 3 recovered donors had two negative PCRs, clearance, or symptom resolution. The source is a woman aged 45-60 years who had recovered from COVID-19. Sequencing was done on a sample of PBMCs or T cells enriched from blood (not recorded which). The rearrangement joins TRBV5-1 to TRBJ2-1, with TRBD2 matching over 11 bases. Here the CDR3 DNA reads TGCGCCAGCAGCCCGGGGACTAGCGGACTCAATGAGCAGTTCTTC. It is translated as CASSPGTSGLNEQFF.